This T cell receptor beta chain was identified during a study of shared clonotypes between healthy human individuals. Libraries were prepared by immunoSEQ multiplex PCR; TCRdb keeps only in-frame clonotypes and omits some of them. The profile shows about 480,000 clones, more than 65% of them singletons. The sequencing sample was made of PBMCs. This TCR came from a middle-aged woman in good health. Some clones in this sample may be carry-over from other donors' samples.

As DNA, the CDR3 is TGTGCCAGCAGCCTACAGGGGTGGGAAGAGACCCAGTACTTC. It yields the protein CASSLQGWEETQYF. The J gene is TRBJ2-5, the V gene TRBV7-9; 7 bases fit TRBD1. V lost 5 bases and J lost 3; bases outside the gene matches: 6. The germline gives CDR1 SEHNR, CDR2 FQNEAQ (reference sequence). This CDR3 comprises 14 residues.